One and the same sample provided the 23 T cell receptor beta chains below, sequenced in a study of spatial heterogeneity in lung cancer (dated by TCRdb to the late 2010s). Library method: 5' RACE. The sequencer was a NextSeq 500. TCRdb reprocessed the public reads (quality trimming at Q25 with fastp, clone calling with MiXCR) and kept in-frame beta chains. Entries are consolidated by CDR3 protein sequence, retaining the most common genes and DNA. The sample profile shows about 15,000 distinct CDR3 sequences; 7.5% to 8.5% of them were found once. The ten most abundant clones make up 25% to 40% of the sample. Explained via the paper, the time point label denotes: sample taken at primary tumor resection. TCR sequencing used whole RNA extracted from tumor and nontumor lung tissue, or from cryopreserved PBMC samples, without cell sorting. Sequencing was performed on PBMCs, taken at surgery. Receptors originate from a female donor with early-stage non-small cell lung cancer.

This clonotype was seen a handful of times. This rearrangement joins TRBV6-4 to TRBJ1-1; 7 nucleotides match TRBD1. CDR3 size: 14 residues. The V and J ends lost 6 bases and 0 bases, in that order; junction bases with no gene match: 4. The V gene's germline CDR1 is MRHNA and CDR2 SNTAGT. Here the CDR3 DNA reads TGTGCCAGCAGCAGGGACAGCATGAACACTGAAGCTTTCTTT. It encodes CASSRDSMNTEAFF.

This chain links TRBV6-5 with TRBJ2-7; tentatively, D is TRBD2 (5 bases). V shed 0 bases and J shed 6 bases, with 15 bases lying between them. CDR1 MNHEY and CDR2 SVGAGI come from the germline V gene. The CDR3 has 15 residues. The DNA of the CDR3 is TGTGCCAGCAGTTACTCGATAGAGGGCCGGAGCGAGCAGTACTTC. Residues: CASSYSIEGRSEQYF.

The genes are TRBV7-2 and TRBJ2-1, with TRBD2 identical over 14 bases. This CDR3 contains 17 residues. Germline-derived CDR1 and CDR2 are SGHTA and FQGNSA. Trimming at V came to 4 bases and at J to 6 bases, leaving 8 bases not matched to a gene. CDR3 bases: TGTGCCAGCAGCTCGTGGACTAGCGGGGGGCGAAGCAATGAGCAGTTCTTC. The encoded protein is CASSSWTSGGRSNEQFF.

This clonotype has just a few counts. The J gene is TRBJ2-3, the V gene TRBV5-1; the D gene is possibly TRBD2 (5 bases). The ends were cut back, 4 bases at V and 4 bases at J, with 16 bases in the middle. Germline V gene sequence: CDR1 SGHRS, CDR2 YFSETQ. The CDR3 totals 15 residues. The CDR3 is CASSPIGGSADTQYF. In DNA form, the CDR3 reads TGCGCCAGCAGCCCTATTGGAGGCTCAGCAGATACGCAGTATTTT.

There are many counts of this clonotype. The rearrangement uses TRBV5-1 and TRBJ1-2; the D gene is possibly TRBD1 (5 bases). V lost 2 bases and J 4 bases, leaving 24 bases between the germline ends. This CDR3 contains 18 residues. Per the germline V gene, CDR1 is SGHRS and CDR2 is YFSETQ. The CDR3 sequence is CASSLQTPMVGTFYGYTF. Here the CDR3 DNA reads TGCGCCAGCAGCTTACAGACGCCTATGGTCGGGACTTTCTATGGCTACACCTTC.

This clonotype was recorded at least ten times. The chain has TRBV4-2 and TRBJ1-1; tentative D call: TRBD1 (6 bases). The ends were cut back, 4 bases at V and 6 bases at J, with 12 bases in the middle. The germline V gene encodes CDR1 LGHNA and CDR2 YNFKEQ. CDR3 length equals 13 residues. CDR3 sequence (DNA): TGTGCCAGCAGCCGTTCCAGACAGGCTGAAGCTTTCTTT. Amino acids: CASSRSRQAEAFF.

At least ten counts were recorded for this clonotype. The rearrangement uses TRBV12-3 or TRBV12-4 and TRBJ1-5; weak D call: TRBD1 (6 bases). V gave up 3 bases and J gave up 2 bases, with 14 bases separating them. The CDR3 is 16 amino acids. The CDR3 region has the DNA TGTGCCAGCAGTTTCTCGGGGGCGCTGGGCAATCAGCCCCAGCATTTT. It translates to CASSFSGALGNQPQHF.

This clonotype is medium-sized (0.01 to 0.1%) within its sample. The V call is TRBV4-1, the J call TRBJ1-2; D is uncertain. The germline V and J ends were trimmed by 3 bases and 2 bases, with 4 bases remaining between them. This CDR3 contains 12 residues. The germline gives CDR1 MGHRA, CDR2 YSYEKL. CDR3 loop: CASSQENYGYTF. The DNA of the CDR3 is TGCGCCAGCAGCCAGGAAAACTATGGCTACACCTTC.

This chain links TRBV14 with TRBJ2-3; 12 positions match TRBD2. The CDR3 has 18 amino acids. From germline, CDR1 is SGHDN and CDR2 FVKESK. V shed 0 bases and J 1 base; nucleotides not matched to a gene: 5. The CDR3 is CASSQDRLAGARTDTQYF. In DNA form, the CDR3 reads TGTGCCAGCAGCCAAGATAGACTAGCGGGGGCGCGCACAGATACGCAGTATTTT.

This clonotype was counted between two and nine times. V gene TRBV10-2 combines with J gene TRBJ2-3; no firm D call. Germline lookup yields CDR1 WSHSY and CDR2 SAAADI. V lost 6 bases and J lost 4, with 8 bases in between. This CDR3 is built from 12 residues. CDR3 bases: TGCGCCAGCAGAGACCCGCCAGATACGCAGTATTTT. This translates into CASRDPPDTQYF.

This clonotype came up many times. The CDR3 protein is CASSKAIGLETQYF. In DNA, the CDR3 is TGTGCCAGCAGCAAGGCAATAGGGCTAGAGACCCAGTACTTC. This chain links TRBV7-2 with TRBJ2-5, with unresolved D. Trimming took off 5 bases at V and 4 bases at J, with 14 bases between the two ends. Germline lookup yields CDR1 SGHTA and CDR2 FQGNSA. The CDR3 contains 14 residues.

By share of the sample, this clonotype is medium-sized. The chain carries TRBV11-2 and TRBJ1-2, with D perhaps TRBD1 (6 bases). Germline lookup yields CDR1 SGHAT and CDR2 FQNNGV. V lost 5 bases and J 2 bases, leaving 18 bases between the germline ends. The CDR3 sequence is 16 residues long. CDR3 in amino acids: CASSPGQSFLNYGYTF. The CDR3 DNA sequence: TGTGCCAGCAGCCCCGGACAGTCTTTCTTAAACTATGGCTACACCTTC. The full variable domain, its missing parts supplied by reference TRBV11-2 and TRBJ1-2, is EAGVAQSPRYKIIEKRQSVAFWCNPISGHATLYWYQQILGQGPKLLIQFQNNGVVDDSQLPKDRFSAERLKGVDSTLKIQPAKLEDSAVYLCASSPGQSFLNYGYTFGSGTRLTVV.

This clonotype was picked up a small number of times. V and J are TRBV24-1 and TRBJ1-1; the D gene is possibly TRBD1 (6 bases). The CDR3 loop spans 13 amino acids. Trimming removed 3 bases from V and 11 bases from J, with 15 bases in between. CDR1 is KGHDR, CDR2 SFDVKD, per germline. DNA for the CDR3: TGTGCCACCAGTGATCAAGACAGGAAGGGCGCTTTCTTT. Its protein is CATSDQDRKGAFF.

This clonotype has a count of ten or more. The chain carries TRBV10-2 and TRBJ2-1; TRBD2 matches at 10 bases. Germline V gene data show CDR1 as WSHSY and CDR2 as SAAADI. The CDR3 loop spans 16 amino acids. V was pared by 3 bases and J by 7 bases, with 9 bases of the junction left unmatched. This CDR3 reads CASSDGWASGGNEQFF. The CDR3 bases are TGCGCCAGCAGTGATGGGTGGGCTAGCGGGGGAAATGAGCAGTTCTTC.

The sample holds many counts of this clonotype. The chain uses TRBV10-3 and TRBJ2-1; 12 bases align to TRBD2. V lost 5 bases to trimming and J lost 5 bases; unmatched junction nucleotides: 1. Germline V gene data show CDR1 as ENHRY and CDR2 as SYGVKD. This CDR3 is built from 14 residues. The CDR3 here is CAISRLAGDNEQFF. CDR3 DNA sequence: TGTGCCATCAGTCGACTAGCGGGAGACAATGAGCAGTTCTTC.

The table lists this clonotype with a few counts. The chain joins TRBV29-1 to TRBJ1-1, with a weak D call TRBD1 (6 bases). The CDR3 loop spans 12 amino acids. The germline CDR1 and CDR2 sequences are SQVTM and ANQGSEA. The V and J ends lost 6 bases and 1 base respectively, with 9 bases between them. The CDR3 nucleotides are TGCAGCGTGCAGGGGTGGAACACTGAAGCTTTCTTT. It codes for CSVQGWNTEAFF.

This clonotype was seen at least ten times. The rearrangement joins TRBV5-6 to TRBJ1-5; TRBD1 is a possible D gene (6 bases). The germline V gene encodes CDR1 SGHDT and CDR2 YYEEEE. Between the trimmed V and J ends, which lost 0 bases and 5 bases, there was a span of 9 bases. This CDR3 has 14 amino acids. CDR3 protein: CASSLGTEYQPQHF. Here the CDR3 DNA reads TGTGCCAGCAGCTTGGGGACAGAGTATCAGCCCCAGCATTTT.

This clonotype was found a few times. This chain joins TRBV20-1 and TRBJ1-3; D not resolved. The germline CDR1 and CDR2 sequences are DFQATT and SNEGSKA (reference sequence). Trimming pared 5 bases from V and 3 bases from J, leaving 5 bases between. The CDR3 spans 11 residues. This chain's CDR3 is CSAHHGNTIYF. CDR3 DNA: TGCAGTGCTCACCATGGAAACACCATATATTTT.

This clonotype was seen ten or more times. The CDR3, as DNA: TGTGCCAGCATCCAGAGGCCTCAAGAGACCCAGTACTTC. Protein sequence: CASIQRPQETQYF. This chain connects TRBV7-9 to TRBJ2-5; D gene ambiguous. Germline V gives CDR1 SEHNR, CDR2 FQNEAQ (reference sequence). The CDR3 has 13 residues. V lost 7 bases and J 2 bases, leaving 11 bases between the germline ends.

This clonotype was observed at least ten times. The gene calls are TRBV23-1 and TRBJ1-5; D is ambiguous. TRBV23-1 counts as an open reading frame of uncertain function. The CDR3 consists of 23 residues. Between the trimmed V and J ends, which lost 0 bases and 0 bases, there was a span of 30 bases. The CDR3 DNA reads TGCGCCAGCAGTCAATCCCCCTTAAACACGGACCACCACCCCCAATATAGCAATCAGCCCCAGCATTTT. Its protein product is CASSQSPLNTDHHPQYSNQPQHF.

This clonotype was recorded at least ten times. CDR3 protein: CASSSKLGNRVEQYF. The CDR3 DNA reads TGTGCCAGCAGCTCGAAACTAGGAAATAGGGTCGAGCAGTACTTC. The chain links TRBV6-5 to TRBJ2-7, with a tentative D call TRBD2 (5 bases). CDR3 length: 15 amino acids. The germline V and J ends were trimmed by 6 bases and 6 bases, with 21 bases remaining between them. Per the germline V gene, CDR1 is MNHEY and CDR2 is SVGAGI.

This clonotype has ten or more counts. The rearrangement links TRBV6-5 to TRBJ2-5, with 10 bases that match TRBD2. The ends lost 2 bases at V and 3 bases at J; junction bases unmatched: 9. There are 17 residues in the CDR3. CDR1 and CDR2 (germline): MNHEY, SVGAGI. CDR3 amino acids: CASSYGRTSGFKETQYF. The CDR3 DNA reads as TGTGCCAGCAGTTACGGGAGGACTAGCGGTTTTAAAGAGACCCAGTACTTC.

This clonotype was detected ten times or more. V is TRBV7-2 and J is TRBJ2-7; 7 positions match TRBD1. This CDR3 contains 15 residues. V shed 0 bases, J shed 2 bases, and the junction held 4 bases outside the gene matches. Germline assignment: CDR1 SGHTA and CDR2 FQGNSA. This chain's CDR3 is CASSLAPQGAYEQYF. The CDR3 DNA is TGTGCCAGCAGCTTAGCGCCGCAGGGGGCCTACGAGCAGTACTTC.